This T cell receptor (beta chain) comes out of a study of shared clonotypes between healthy human individuals. This CDR3 comprises 10 residues. CDR1 and CDR2 (germline): SEHNR, FQNEAQ (reference sequence). Trimming took off 7 bases at V and 4 bases at J, with 4 bases between the two ends. Method: immunoSEQ multiplex PCR; TCRdb's copy keeps in-frame clones and lacks some. This table has under 750,000 clones, roughly 72% appearing once. Input material: memory CD4+ T cells sorted from blood. Subset specified: CD45RA-negative fraction. The TCR originated in a woman aged 25 to 39 in good health. The chain carries TRBV7-9 and TRBJ1-1, with no clear D. The CDR3 coding sequence is TGTGCCAGCACAGGCACTGAAGCTTTCTTT. Translation: CASTGTEAFF. The full variable domain, with the rest looked up from reference TRBV7-9 and TRBJ1-1, is DTGVSQNPRHKITKRGQNVTFRCDPISEHNRLYWYRQTLGQGPEFLTYFQNEAQLEKSRLLSDRFSAERPKGSFSTLEIQRTEQGDSAMYLCASTGTEAFFGQGTRLTVV.